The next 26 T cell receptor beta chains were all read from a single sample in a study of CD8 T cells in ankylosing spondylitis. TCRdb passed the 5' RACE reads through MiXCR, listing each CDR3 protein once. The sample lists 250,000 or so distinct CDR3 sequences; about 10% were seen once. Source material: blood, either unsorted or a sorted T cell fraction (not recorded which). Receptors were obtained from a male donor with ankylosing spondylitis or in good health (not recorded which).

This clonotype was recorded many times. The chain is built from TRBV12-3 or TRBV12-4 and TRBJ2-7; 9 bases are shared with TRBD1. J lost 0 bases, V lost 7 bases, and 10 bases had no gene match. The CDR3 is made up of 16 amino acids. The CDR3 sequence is CASTPTGGFFSYEQYF. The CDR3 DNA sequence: TGTGCCAGCACTCCCACAGGGGGCTTTTTCTCCTACGAGCAGTACTTC.

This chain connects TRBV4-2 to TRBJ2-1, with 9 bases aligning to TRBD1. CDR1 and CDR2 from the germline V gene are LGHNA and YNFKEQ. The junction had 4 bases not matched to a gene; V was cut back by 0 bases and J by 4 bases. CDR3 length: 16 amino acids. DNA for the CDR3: TGTGCCAGCAGCCAAGATCGGACAGGGGCTTACAATGAGCAGTTCTTC. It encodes CASSQDRTGAYNEQFF.

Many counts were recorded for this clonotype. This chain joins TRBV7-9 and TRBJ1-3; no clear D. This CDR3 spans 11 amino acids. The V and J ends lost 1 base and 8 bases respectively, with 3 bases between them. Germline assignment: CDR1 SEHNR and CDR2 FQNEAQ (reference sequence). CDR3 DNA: TGTGCCAGCAGCTTAGAATACACCATATATTTT. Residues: CASSLEYTIYF.

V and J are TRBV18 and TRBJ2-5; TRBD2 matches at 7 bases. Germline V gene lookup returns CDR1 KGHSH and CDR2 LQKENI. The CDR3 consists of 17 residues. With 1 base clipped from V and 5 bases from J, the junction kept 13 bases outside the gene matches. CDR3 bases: TGTGCCAGCTCACCACTGACGCCGGGCCCCGGGAGGGAGACCCAGTACTTC. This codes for CASSPLTPGPGRETQYF.

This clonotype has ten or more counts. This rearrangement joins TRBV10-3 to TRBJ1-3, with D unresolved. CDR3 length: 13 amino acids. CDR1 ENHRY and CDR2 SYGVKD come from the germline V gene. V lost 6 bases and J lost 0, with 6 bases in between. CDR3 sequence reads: CAIREDSGNTIYF. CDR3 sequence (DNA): TGTGCCATCAGAGAGGACTCTGGAAACACCATATATTTT.

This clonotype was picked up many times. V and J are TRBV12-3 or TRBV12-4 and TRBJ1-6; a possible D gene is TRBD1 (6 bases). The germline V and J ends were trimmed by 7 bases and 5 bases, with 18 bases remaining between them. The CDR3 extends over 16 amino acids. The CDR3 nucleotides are TGTGCCAGCACTAAGTTCGGGGGGCGGAATAATTCACCCCTCCACTTT. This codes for CASTKFGGRNNSPLHF.

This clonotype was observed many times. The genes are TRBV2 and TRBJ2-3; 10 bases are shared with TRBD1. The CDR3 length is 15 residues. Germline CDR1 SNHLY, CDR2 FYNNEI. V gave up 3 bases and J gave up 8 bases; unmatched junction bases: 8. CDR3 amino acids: CASSEGTGATRTQYF. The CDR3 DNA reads TGTGCCAGCAGTGAGGGGACAGGGGCCACGCGTACGCAGTATTTT.

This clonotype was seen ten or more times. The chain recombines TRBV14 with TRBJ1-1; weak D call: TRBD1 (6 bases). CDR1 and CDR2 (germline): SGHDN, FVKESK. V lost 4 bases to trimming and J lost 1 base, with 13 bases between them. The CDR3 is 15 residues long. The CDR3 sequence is CASSPNRDSNTEAFF. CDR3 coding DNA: TGTGCCAGCAGCCCCAACAGGGATTCGAACACTGAAGCTTTCTTT.

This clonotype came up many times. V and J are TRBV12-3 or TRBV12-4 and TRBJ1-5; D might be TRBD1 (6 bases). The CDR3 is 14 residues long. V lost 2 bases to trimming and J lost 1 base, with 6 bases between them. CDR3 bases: TGTGCCAGCAGTTTACAGGGGAGCAATCAGCCCCAGCATTTT. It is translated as CASSLQGSNQPQHF.

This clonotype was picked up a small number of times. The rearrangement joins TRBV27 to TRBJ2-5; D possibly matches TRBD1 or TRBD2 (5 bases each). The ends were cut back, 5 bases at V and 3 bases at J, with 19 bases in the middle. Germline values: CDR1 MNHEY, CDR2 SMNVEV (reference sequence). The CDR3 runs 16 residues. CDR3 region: CASSPRTGRLEETQYF. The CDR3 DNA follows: TGTGCCAGCAGTCCCAGGACGGGGCGGCTGGAAGAGACCCAGTACTTC.

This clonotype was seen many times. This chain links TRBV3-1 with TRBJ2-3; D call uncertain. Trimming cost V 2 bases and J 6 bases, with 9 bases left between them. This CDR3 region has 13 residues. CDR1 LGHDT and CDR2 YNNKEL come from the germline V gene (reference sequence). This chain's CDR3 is CASSQLFWDTQYF. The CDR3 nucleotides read TGTGCCAGCAGCCAATTGTTTTGGGATACGCAGTATTTT.

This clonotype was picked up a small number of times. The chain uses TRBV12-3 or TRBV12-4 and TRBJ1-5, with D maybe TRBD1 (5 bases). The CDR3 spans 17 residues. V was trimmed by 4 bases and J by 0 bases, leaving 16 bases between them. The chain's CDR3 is CASSSSLWGVSNQPQHF. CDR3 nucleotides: TGTGCCAGCAGTTCTTCTTTGTGGGGGGTTAGCAATCAGCCCCAGCATTTT.

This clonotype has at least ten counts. The CDR3 region has the DNA TGCAGTGCTAGATCCTCGGGGGCACCTGGGGCCAACGTCCTGACTTTC. Its translation is CSARSSGAPGANVLTF. V usage is TRBV20-1 and J usage is TRBJ2-6; D possibly matches TRBD1 or TRBD2 (6 bases each). This CDR3 contains 16 residues. CDR1 is DFQATT and CDR2 is SNEGSKA in the germline V gene (reference sequence). Trimming left V 2 bases short and J 2 bases short, with 13 bases between.

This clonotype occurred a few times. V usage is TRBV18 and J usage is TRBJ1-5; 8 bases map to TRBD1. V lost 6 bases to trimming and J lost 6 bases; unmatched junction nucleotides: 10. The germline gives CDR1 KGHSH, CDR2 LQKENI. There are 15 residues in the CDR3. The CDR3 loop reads CASSPGTGERQPQHF. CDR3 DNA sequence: TGTGCCAGCTCTCCGGGGACAGGAGAACGTCAGCCCCAGCATTTT.

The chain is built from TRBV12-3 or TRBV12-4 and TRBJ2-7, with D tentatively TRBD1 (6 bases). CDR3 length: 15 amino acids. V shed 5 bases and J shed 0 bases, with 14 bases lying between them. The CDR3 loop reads CASSPNRVGSYEQYF. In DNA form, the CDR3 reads TGTGCCAGCAGTCCTAACAGGGTGGGCTCCTACGAGCAGTACTTC.

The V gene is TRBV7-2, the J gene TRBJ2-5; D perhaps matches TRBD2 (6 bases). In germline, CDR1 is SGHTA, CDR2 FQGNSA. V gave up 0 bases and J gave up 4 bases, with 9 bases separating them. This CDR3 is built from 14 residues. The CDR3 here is CASSLAGRRETQYF. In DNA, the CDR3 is TGTGCCAGCAGCTTAGCGGGGAGGAGAGAGACCCAGTACTTC.

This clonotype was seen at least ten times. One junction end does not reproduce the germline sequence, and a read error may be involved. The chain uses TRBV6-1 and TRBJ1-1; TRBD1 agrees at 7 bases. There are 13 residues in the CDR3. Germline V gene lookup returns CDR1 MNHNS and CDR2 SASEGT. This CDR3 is CASSPDRDTEAFF. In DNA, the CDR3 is TGCGCCAGCAGCCCTGACAGGGACACTGAAGCTTTCTTT.

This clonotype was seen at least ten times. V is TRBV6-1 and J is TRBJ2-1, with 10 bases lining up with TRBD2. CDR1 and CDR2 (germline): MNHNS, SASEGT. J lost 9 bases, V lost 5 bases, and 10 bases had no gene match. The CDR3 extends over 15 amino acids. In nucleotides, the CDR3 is TGTGCCAGCAGTCCTCTAGCGGGAGTTTTGGGTGAGCAGTTCTTC. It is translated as CASSPLAGVLGEQFF.

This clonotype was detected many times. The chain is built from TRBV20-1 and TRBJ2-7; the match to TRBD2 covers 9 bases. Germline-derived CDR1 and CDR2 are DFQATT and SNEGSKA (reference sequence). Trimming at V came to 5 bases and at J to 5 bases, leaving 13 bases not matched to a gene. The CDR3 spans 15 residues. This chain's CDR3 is CSALNAGLAAHEQYF. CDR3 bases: TGCAGTGCTCTTAATGCGGGACTAGCCGCCCACGAGCAGTACTTC.

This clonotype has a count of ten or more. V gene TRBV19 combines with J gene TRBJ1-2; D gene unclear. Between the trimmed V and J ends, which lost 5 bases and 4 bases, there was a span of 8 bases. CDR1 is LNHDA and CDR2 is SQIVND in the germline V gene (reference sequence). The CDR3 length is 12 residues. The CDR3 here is CASSQIVYGYTF. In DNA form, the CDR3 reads TGTGCCAGTAGTCAGATCGTCTATGGCTACACCTTC.

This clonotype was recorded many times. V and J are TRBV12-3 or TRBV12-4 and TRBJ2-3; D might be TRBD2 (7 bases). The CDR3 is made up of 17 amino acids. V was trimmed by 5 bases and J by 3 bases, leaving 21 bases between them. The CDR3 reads CASSLLLQGGRTDTQYF. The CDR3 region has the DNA TGTGCCAGCAGTCTATTACTACAGGGAGGGAGGACAGATACGCAGTATTTT.

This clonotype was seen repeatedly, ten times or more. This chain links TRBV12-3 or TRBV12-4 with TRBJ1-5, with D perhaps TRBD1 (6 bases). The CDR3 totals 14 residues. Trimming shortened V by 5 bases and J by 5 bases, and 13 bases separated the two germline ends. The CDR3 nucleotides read TGTGCCAGCAGTAGCACAGGGTCGGATCAGCCCCAGCATTTT. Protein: CASSSTGSDQPQHF.

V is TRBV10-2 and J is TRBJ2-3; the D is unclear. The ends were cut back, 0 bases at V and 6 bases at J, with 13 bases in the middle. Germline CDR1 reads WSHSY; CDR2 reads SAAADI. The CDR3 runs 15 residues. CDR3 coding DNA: TGCGCCAGCAGTGAGTCGGCGACCCTCGGGGATACGCAGTATTTT. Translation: CASSESATLGDTQYF.

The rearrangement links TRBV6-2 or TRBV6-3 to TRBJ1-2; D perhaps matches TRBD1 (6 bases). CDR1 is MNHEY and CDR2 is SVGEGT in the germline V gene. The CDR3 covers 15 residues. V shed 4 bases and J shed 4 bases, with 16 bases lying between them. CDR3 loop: CASSFKDSSLYGYTF. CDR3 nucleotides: TGTGCCAGCAGTTTCAAGGACAGTTCTCTCTATGGCTACACCTTC.

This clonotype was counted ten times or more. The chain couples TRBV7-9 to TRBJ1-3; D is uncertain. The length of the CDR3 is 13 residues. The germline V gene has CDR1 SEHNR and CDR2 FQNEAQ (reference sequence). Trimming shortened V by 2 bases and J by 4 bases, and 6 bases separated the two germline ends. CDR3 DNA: TGTGCCAGCAGCTTAAGGTCCGGAAACACCATATATTTT. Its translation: CASSLRSGNTIYF.

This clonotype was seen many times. CDR3 nucleotides: TGTGCCAGCAGCAAGAGACAGGGGGCAGGCTCACCCCTCCACTTT. Residues: CASSKRQGAGSPLHF. V is TRBV7-2 and J is TRBJ1-6; 10 bases are a match to TRBD1. Germline V CDR1 and CDR2: SGHTA, FQGNSA. This CDR3 is built from 15 residues. Losses at the gene ends were 5 bases for V and 10 bases for J; bases not matched to a gene: 8.